This TCR beta chain was observed in a study of T cell repertoires in cytomegalovirus infection. For the study at large: From public TCR beta signatures came an indication of both CMV infection and matching HLA type.

TCRdb reprocessed the reads via MiXCR and lists one record per CDR3 protein. The data show approximately 500,000 distinct CDR3 sequences, about 33% seen once. This CDR3 region has 16 residues. Germline V gene sequence: CDR1 ENHRY, CDR2 SYGVKD. V was clipped by 3 bases and J by 2 bases; unmatched bases: 4. This clonotype has just a few counts. Its antigen remains unidentified. V and J are TRBV10-3 and TRBJ2-3, with 11 bases that match TRBD2. This receptor was identified in a human donor in good health (CMV status not recorded). Some clones in this sample may be carry-over from other donors' samples. Sequencing used cultured PBMCs, obtained from culture after CMV antigen stimulation. CDR3 region: CAISEGSGRATDTQYF. In DNA form, the CDR3 reads TGTGCCATCAGTGAAGGTAGCGGGAGGGCCACAGATACGCAGTATTTT.